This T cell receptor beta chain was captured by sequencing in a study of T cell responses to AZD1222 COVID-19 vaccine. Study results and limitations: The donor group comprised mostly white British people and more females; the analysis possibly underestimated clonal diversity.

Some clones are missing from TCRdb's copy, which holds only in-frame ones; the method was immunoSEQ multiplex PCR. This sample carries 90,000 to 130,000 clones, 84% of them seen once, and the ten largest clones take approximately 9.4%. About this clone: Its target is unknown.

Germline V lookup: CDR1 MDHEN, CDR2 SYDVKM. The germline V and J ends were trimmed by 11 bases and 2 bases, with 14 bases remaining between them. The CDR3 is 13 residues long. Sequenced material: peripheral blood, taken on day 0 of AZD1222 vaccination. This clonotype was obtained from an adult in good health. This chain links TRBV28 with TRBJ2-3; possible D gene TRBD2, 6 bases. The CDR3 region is CAGKRAFTDTQYF. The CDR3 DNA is TGTGCCGGGAAGCGGGCGTTCACAGATACGCAGTATTTT.